The T cell receptor beta chain under discussion was sequenced for a study of human T cells and chemical hapten exposure. Study-wide results and caveats: Sensitization with DPC brought no change to TCRs above 1 in 1000 in frequency.

Germline CDR1 reads MNHEY; CDR2 reads SVGAGI. The J segment lost 8 bases and the V segment lost 5 bases, leaving 7 bases of the junction unmatched. This CDR3 region has 14 residues. Researchers extracted total RNA from unfractionated whole blood. This clonotype has a handful of counts. What it binds is not known. Each cDNA molecule in the library carried unique molecular identifiers. Original analysis: TCR counts had a median of approximately 87,000 per sample and spanned about 23,224 to 690,600. TCRdb reprocessed the reads via MiXCR and lists one record per CDR3 protein. The V and J calls reflect TCRdb's pipeline rather than the authors' work. The data contain about 120,000 distinct CDR3 sequences, approximately 9.3% of them singletons.

This TCR was recovered from a human donor in good health. Some clones in this sample may be carry-over from other donors' samples. Sequencing input: whole blood. J is TRBJ2-2 and V is TRBV6-5, with 8 nucleotides matching TRBD2. CDR3 residues: CASSRSGRRGELFF. CDR3 in DNA: TGTGCCAGCAGTAGAAGCGGGAGAAGGGGGGAGCTGTTTTTT.